The present T cell receptor (beta chain) was sequenced within a study of somatic mutations in cytotoxic T cells in rheumatoid arthritis (dated by TCRdb to the late 2010s). For the wider study: Some T-cell populations stained with V beta antibodies were sorted by flow on a FACSAria II or Sony SH800 to nearly 100% purity, with sorted V beta1+ cells additionally subjected to TCRB sequencing. Whether expanded CD8+ T-cell clones in untreated, newly diagnosed rheumatoid arthritis carry somatic mutations was the study question, and clonality was characterized with TCRB deep sequencing. TCRB deep sequencing covered some 65 patients with rheumatoid arthritis along with approximately 20 healthy controls. Patient and control groups had essentially identical median ages. Summary of the overall study and its limitations: In patients, CD8+ clonality rose with age (Spearman r=0.49), which was not the case in healthy controls. Viral specificity could not be ruled out by absence from virus-specific databases, and the antigen targets of the expanded CD8+ clones remained unknown. The slight TRBV07 underrepresentation in patients was not adjusted for multiple comparisons. Several identical CD8+ TCRB sequences were found in both blood and synovial fluid, and in 8 of 65 patients the largest CD8+ clone exceeded 20% of CD8+ cells. Rheumatoid arthritis patients and age-matched healthy controls did not significantly differ in CD8+ T-cell clonality.

Healthy controls were roughly 20 blood donors whose buffy coats were used, with a median age of about 58 years (range 21-70) and approximately 51% female. Flow cytometry confirmed the purity of CD4+ and CD8+ cells that had been isolated by positive magnetic bead selection on an AutoMACS. Ficoll-Paque PLUS density gradient separation was used to isolate peripheral blood mononuclear cells. Nucleospin Tissue or Tissue XS kits were used to extract DNA from CD4-enriched, CD8-enriched or PBMC samples, and a Qubit 2.0 fluorometer was used for quantification. The CDR3 goes from the cysteine to the phenylalanine over 15 residues. Only the CDR3 portion is preserved as DNA: 45 bases, with reading frame beginning at the first base. The germline V gene supplies CDR1 SGHDN and CDR2 FVKESK. V is pared back by 3 bases and J by 1 base, with 12 bases lying between the germline termini. A remark on this clone: The antigen it binds to is not known. Per-base quality was not reported, and no clone a single base away is much larger than it.

The immunoSEQ assay was applied to genomic DNA for TCRB CDR3 sequencing. Turning to the authors' computational methods: Analyses were restricted to productive TCRB rearrangements. Defining a clone by its unique TCRB CDR3 sequence, the study calculated clonality as a productive clonality index derived from Shannon entropy. Repertoire overlap between two samples was calculated from the template counts of each clone relative to total templates per sample. A correlation with a Spearman r of around 0.6 was found between V-gene usage by flow cytometry and V-gene usage by TCRB sequencing. TCRdb carries this immuneACCESS record with in-frame sequences only. Its versions omit some clonotypes, under half of them owing to an unresolved V gene in the studies checked, with the rest unexplained. D and trimming were read from the DNA, whereas the V and J calls and clone size are those reported in that table. Within this sample are approximately 7,000 clones, with around 80% of them counted one time only. The top ten clonotypes cover roughly 35% of the sample.

The receptor was isolated from a woman aged 60-75 years in good health. The chain employs TRBV14 and TRBJ2-5; TRBD1 is possibly the D segment (6 matching bases). Sequences were obtained from CD8+ T cells sorted from blood. The bases are TGTGCCAGCAGCCACCTTGGACAGTCCCAAGAGACCCAGTACTTC. This yields the protein CASSHLGQSQETQYF.